These T cell receptor beta chains were read from a single sample in a study of control samples from healthy donors and cancer patients. The assay was immunoSEQ multiplex PCR, and TCRdb's table has in-frame clones only and misses some. Of 140,000 to 150,000 clones in the sample, 91% were seen once. Sequenced: blood. These receptors were obtained from a man in his thirties or forties in good health. Both conserved end residues are part of each CDR3. The order of the fields is clone size, D gene, V gene, J gene, CDR3 DNA, CDR3 protein. D genes are given only for firm matches. Clone size is given for some rows only: seen once, a few or many times, or a class if the clone is expanded.

>-|TRBD1|TRBV5-1|TRBJ1-2
TGCGCCAGCAGCCCACAGGGAGGGGGCGGCTCTAACTATGGCTACACCTTC
CASSPQGGGGSNYGYTF
>once|-|TRBV29-1|TRBJ2-4
TGCAGCGTTGAAAAGGGTGCCGACATTCAGTACTTC
CSVEKGADIQYF
>-|-|TRBV27|TRBJ2-3
TGTGCCAGCAGTCCGGCGGCGGGTACGCAGTATTTT
CASSPAAGTQYF
>-|TRBD2|TRBV3-1/TRBV3-2|TRBJ2-3
TGTGCCAGCAGCCTTTTACGAACTAGCGGGGGGCGAAGCACAGATACGCAGTATTTT
CASSLLRTSGGRSTDTQYF
>-|-|TRBV7-9|TRBJ2-4
TGTGCCAGCAGCCTCCCTACCGAAAACATTCAGTACTTC
CASSLPTENIQYF
>once|-|TRBV28|TRBJ1-3
TGTGCCAGCAGTTTGGTCCGGCTTCAGGGGAGAGGAAACACCATATATTTT
CASSLVRLQGRGNTIYF
>-|TRBD1|TRBV27|TRBJ1-2
TGTGCCACCTCTGGACAGGGGAGATGGGGCTACACCTTC
CATSGQGRWGYTF
>once|-|TRBV28|TRBJ1-1
TGTGCCAGCAGTGTACAGGGTCGCGGCACTGAAGCTTTCTTT
CASSVQGRGTEAFF
>-|-|TRBV2|TRBJ1-6
TGTGCCAGCGAAGGACAGTCTAATTCACCCCTCCACTTT
CASEGQSNSPLHF
>-|TRBD1|TRBV19|TRBJ1-1
TGTGCCAGTATGACAGGGGGAAGCACTGAAGCTTTCTTT
CASMTGGSTEAFF
>-|TRBD1|TRBV7-8|TRBJ2-7
TGTGCCAGCAGCTTATGGGCAGGACAGGGGGAGGACGAGCAGTACTTC
CASSLWAGQGEDEQYF